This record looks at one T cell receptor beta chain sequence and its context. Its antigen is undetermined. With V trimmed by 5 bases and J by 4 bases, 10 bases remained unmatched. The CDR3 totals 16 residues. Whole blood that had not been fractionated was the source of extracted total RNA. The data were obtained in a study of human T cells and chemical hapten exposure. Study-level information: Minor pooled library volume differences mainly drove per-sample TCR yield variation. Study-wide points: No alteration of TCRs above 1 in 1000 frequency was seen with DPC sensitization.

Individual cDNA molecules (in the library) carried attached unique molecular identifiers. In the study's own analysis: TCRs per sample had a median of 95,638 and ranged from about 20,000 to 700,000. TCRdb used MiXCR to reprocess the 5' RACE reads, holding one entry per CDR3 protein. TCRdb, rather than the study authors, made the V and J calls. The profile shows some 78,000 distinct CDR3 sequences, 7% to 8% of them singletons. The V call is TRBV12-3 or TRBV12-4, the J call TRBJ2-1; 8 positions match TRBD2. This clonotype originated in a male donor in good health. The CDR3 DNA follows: TGTGCCAGCAGTCCCCGGACTAGCAGCGCTTACAATGAGCAGTTCTTC. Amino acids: CASSPRTSSAYNEQFF.